This TCR beta chain was documented in a study of T cell responses to AZD1222 COVID-19 vaccine. Turning to the study itself: Whether given at about 4 or about 12 weeks, second doses were pooled. Broader study findings: Across the whole spike, CD4 TCRs peaked at regions 160-218 and 743-854. Rises in breadth and depth of Spike-specific TCRs came after two AZD1222 doses. Only five to seven AZD1222 recipients were seropositive at baseline.

V lost 1 base to trimming and J lost 7 bases; unmatched junction nucleotides: 5. Per the germline V gene, CDR1 is SEHNR and CDR2 is FQNEAQ (reference sequence). The CDR3 covers 15 residues. A word on this clone: The antigen is unknown.

Clones were read by immunoSEQ multiplex PCR, and TCRdb kept only the in-frame ones, dropping some. Altogether some 120,000 clones are present, around 90% being singletons, with the ten largest covering over 6.5%. The TCR originated in an adult in good health. The rearrangement links TRBV7-9 to TRBJ1-4; 8 bases agree with TRBD1. The sequenced sample was peripheral blood, obtained on day 0 of AZD1222 vaccination. DNA for the CDR3: TGTGCCAGCAGCTTAGTTCAGGGGGCAAGTGAAAAACTGTTTTTT. It specifies CASSLVQGASEKLFF.